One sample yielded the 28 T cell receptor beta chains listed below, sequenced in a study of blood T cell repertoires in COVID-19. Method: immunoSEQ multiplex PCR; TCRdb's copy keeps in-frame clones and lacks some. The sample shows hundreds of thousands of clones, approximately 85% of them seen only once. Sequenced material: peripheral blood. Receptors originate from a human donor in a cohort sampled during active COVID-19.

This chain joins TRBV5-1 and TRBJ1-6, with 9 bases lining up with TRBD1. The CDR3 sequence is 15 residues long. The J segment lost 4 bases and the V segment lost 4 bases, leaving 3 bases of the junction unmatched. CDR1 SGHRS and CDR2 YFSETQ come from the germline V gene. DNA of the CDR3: TGCGCCAGCAGCCAGGGGACAGGGTATAATTCACCCCTCCACTTT. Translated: CASSQGTGYNSPLHF.

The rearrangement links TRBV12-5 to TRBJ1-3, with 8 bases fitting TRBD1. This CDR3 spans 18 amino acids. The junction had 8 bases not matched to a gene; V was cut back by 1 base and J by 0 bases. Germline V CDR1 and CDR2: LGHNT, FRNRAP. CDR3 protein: CASGLGRDRRSSGNTIYF. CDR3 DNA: TGTGCTAGTGGTTTGGGGAGGGACAGGCGGAGCTCTGGAAACACCATATATTTT.

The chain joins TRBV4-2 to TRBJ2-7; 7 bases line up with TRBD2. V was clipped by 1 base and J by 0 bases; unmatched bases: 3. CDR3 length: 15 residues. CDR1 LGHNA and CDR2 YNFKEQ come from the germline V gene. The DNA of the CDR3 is TGTGCCAGCAGCCAAGTTGGGGGGGACTCCTACGAGCAGTACTTC. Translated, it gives CASSQVGGDSYEQYF.

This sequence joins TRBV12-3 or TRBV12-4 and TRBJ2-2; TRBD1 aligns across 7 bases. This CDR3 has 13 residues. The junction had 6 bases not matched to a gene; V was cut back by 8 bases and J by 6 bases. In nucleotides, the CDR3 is TGTGCCAGCGACAGGGATTGGGCCGGGGAGCTGTTTTTT. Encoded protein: CASDRDWAGELFF.

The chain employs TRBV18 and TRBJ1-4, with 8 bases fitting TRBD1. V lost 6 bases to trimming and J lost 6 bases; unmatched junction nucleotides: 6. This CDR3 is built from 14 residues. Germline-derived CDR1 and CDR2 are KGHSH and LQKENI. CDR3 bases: TGTGCCAGCTCCCTAGGACAGGGTTATGAAAAACTGTTTTTT. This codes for CASSLGQGYEKLFF.

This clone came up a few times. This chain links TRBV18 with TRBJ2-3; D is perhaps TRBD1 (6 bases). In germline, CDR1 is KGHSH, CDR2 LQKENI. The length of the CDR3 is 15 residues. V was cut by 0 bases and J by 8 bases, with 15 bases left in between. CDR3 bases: TGTGCCAGCTCACCACCAGCTCAGGGGAAAACTACGCAGTATTTT. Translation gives CASSPPAQGKTTQYF.

CDR3 loop: CASSLWRQLAIPEQFF. In nucleotides, the CDR3 is TGTGCCAGCAGCTTATGGCGCCAACTAGCGATCCCCGAGCAGTTCTTC. The V and J genes are TRBV7-9 and TRBJ2-1; 7 positions match TRBD2. This CDR3 has 16 amino acids. In germline, CDR1 is SEHNR, CDR2 FQNEAQ (reference sequence). Trimming removed 2 bases from V and 10 bases from J; junction bases left unmatched: 14.

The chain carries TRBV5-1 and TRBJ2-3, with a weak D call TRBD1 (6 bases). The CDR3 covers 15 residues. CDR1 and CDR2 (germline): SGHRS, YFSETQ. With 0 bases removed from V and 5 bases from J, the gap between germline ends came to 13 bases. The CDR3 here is CASSLARGAGDTQYF. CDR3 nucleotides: TGCGCCAGCAGCTTGGCCAGGGGCGCGGGAGATACGCAGTATTTT.

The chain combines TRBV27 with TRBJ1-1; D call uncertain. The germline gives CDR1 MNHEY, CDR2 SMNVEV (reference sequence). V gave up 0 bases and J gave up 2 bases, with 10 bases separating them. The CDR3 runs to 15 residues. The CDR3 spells CASSLSIHFNTEAFF. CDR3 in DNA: TGTGCCAGCAGTTTATCGATCCACTTTAACACTGAAGCTTTCTTT.

The CDR3 loop reads CASSSSGRGRTGELFF. The DNA for the CDR3 is TGTGCCAGCAGCTCGTCGGGTAGGGGGCGTACCGGGGAGCTGTTTTTT. This chain joins TRBV7-3 and TRBJ2-2; TRBD1 aligns across 7 bases. CDR3 length: 16 amino acids. V was clipped by 4 bases and J by 5 bases; unmatched bases: 10. Germline lookup yields CDR1 SGHTA and CDR2 FQGTGA.

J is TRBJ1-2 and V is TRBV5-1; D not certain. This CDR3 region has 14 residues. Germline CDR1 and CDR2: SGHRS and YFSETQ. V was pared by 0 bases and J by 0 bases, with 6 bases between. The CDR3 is CASSLALPNYGYTF. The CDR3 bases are TGCGCCAGCAGCTTGGCGCTACCTAACTATGGCTACACCTTC.

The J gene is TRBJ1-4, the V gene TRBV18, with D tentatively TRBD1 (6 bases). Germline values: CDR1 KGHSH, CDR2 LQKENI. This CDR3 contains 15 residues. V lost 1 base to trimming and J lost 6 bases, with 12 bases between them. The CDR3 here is CASSPRTAFHEKLFF. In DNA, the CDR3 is TGTGCCAGCTCACCACGGACAGCGTTCCATGAAAAACTGTTTTTT.

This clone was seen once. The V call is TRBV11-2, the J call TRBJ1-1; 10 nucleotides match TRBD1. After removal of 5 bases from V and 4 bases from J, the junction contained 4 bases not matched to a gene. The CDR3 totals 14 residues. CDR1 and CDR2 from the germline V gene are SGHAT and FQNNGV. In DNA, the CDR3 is TGTGCCAGCAGCCCGGGACAGGGGAGCACTGAAGCTTTCTTT. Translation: CASSPGQGSTEAFF.

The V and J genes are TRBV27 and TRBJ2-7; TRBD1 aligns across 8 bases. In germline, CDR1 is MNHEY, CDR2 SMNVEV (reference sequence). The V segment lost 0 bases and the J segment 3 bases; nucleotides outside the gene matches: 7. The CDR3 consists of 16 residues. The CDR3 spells CASSLSGQAKYYEQYF. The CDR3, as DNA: TGTGCCAGCAGTTTATCGGGACAGGCCAAATACTACGAGCAGTACTTC.

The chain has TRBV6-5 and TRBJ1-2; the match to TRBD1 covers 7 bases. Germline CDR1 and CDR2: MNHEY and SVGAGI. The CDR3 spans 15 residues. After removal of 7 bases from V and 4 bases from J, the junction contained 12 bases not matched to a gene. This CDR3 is CASTERPGQTYGYTF. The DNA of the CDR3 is TGTGCCAGCACCGAGCGTCCGGGACAGACCTATGGCTACACCTTC.

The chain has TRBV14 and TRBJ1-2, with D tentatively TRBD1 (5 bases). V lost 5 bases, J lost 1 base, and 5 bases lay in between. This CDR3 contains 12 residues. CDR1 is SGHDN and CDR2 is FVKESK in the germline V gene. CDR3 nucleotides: TGTGCCAGCAGCGACAGTAACTATGGCTACACCTTC. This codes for CASSDSNYGYTF.

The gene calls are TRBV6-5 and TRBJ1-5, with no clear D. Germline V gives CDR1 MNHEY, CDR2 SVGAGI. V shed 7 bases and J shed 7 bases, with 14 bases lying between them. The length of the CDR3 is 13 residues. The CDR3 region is CASISRENQPQHF. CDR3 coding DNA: TGTGCCAGCATTAGTAGGGAGAACCAGCCCCAGCATTTT.

DNA of the CDR3: TGTGCCAGCAGCGTCCAGGGTCCTGGCTACACCTTC. Its protein product is CASSVQGPGYTF. The chain joins TRBV7-9 to TRBJ1-2; D perhaps matches TRBD1 (5 bases). The germline V gene encodes CDR1 SEHNR and CDR2 FQNEAQ (reference sequence). The V end lost 5 bases, the J end lost 7 bases, and 11 bases lay between the germline ends. This CDR3 is built from 12 residues. Drawing the rest from reference TRBV7-9 and TRBJ1-2, the complete variable domain is DTGVSQNPRHKITKRGQNVTFRCDPISEHNRLYWYRQTLGQGPEFLTYFQNEAQLEKSRLLSDRFSAERPKGSFSTLEIQRTEQGDSAMYLCASSVQGPGYTFGSGTRLTVV.

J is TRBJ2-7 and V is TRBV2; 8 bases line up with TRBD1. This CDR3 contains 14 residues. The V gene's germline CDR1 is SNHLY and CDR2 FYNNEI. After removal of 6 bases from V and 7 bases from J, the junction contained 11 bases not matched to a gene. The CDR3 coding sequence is TGTGCCAGCAGAGAGACAGGGGCCCCTGGGGAGCAGTACTTC. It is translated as CASRETGAPGEQYF.

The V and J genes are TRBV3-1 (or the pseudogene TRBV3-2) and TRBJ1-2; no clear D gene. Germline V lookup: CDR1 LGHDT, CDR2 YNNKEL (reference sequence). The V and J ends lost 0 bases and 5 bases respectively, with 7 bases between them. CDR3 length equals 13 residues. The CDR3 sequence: CASSQDGQYGYTF. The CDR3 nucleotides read TGTGCCAGCAGCCAAGATGGTCAGTATGGCTACACCTTC.

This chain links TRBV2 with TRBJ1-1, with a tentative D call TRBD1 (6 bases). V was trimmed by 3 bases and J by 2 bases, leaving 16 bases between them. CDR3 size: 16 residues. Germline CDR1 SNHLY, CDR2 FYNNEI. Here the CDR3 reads CASSDAAGALNTEAFF. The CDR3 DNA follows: TGTGCCAGCAGTGACGCGGCGGGGGCCTTAAACACTGAAGCTTTCTTT.

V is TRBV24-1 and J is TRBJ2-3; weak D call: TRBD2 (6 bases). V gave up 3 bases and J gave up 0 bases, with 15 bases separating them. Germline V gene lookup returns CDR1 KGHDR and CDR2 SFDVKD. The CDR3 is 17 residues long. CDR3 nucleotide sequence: TGTGCCACCAGTGATCCCGCGGGGCCTACTAGCACAGATACGCAGTATTTT. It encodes CATSDPAGPTSTDTQYF.

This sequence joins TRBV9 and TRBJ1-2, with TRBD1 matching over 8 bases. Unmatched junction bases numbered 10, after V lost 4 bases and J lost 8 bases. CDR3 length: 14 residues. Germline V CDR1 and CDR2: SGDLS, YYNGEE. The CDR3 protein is CASSTLDWDRGYTF. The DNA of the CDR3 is TGTGCCAGCAGCACCCTAGACTGGGACAGGGGCTACACCTTC.

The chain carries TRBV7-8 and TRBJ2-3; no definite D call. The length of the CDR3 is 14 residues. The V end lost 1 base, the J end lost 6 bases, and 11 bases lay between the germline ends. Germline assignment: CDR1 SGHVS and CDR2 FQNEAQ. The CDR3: CASSLVPNVDTQYF. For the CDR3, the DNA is TGTGCCAGCAGCTTAGTTCCTAACGTCGATACGCAGTATTTT.

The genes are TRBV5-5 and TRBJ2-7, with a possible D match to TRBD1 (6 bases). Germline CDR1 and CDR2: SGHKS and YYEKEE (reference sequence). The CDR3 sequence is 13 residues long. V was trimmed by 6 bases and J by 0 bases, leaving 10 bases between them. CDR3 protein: CASTWDTSYEQYF. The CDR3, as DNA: TGTGCCAGCACCTGGGACACCTCCTACGAGCAGTACTTC.

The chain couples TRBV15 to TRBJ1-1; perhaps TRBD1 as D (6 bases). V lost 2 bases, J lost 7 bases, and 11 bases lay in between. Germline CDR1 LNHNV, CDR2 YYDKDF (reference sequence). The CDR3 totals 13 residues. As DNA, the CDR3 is TGTGCCACCAGCAGACGGGGGGCCGATGAAGCTTTCTTT. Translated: CATSRRGADEAFF. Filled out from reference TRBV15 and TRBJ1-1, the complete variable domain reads DAMVIQNPRYQVTQFGKPVTLSCSQTLNHNVMYWYQQKSSQAPKLLFHYYDKDFNNEADTPDNFQSRRPNTSFCFLDIRSPGLGDTAMYLCATSRRGADEAFFGQGTRLTVV.

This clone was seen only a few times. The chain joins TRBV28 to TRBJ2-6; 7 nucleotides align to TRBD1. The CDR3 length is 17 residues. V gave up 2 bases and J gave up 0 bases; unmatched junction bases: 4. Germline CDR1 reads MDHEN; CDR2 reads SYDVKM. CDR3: CASSLRTGNSGANVLTF. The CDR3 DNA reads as TGTGCCAGCAGTTTACGGACAGGTAACTCTGGGGCCAACGTCCTGACTTTC.

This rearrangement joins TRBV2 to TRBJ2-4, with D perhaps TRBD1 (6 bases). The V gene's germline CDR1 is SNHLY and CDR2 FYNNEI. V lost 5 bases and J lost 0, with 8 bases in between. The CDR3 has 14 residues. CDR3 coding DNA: TGTGCCAGCAGTACAGGGATAGCCAAAAACATTCAGTACTTC. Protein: CASSTGIAKNIQYF.